The 25 T cell receptor beta chains below come from one sample, sequenced in a study of blood T cell repertoires in COVID-19 (dated by TCRdb to about 2020). Receptor amplification or capture employed the immunoSEQ multiplex PCR assay. Drawn from immuneACCESS, this table holds only the in-frame rearrangements with V and J called that TCRdb kept. Clones are partly lost; checked studies trace under half to an unresolved V gene and leave the rest unexplained. The sample table shows about 260,000 clones, and 75% to 95% are seen once. The ten largest clones add up to 2.8% of the sample. Sample: PBMCs or T cells enriched from blood (not recorded which). Source of these receptors: a man between 35 and 55 years old who had been exposed to COVID-19.

The gene calls are TRBV19 and TRBJ2-3; TRBD2 aligns across 7 bases. Germline trimming cut 2 bases from V and 2 bases from J; bases unmatched to any gene: 4. This CDR3 region has 15 residues. Germline V gene lookup returns CDR1 LNHDA and CDR2 SQIVND (reference sequence). CDR3 nucleotide sequence: TGTGCCAGTAGTATAATGGCGGGGGTCACAGATACGCAGTATTTT. It encodes CASSIMAGVTDTQYF.

The chain employs TRBV28 and TRBJ1-2, with 9 positions matching TRBD1. With V trimmed by 3 bases and J by 8 bases, 7 bases remained unmatched. Germline V lookup: CDR1 MDHEN, CDR2 SYDVKM. The length of the CDR3 is 14 residues. The CDR3: CASSLTTGGPGYTF. DNA of the CDR3: TGTGCCAGCAGTTTGACTACAGGGGGCCCAGGCTACACCTTC.

This clone occurred a few times. The gene calls are TRBV5-1 and TRBJ2-7; 8 nucleotides line up with TRBD1. The CDR3 covers 16 residues. With 4 bases clipped from V and 1 base from J, the junction kept 10 bases outside the gene matches. Looked up from germline, CDR1 is SGHRS and CDR2 is YFSETQ. The CDR3 protein is CASSQGRTGKSYEQYF. The CDR3 DNA sequence: TGCGCCAGCAGCCAAGGTCGGACAGGGAAATCCTACGAGCAGTACTTC.

The V and J genes are TRBV2 and TRBJ1-1; D remains unclear. This CDR3 has 16 residues. The ends were cut back, 5 bases at V and 5 bases at J, with 21 bases in the middle. Germline lookup yields CDR1 SNHLY and CDR2 FYNNEI. CDR3 sequence reads: CASSPDGGTGKTEAFF. DNA of the CDR3: TGTGCCAGCAGTCCTGACGGTGGTACGGGTAAAACTGAAGCTTTCTTT.

This chain connects TRBV6-5 to TRBJ2-1, with D possibly being TRBD1 (6 bases). The length of the CDR3 is 15 residues. Trimming stripped 8 bases from V and 1 base from J, with 15 bases between. CDR1 and CDR2 (germline): MNHEY, SVGAGI. CDR3 amino acids: CASRRLTGSYNEQFF. For the CDR3, the DNA is TGTGCCAGCCGCCGCTTGACAGGTTCCTACAATGAGCAGTTCTTC.

The gene calls are TRBV14 and TRBJ2-2; no definite D call. Trimming cost V 5 bases and J 0 bases, with 10 bases left between them. In germline, CDR1 is SGHDN, CDR2 FVKESK. The CDR3 spans 15 residues. This CDR3 is CASSSYYSNTGELFF. For the CDR3, the DNA is TGTGCCAGCAGCTCTTACTATTCGAACACCGGGGAGCTGTTTTTT.

The chain carries TRBV9 and TRBJ1-6; 8 bases are shared with TRBD1. The CDR3 is made up of 16 amino acids. CDR1 is SGDLS and CDR2 is YYNGEE in the germline V gene. J was trimmed by 8 bases and V by 4 bases; bases with no gene match: 11. For the CDR3, the DNA is TGTGCCAGCAGCCCCCTCTCCGGGACAGGATATTCACCCCTCCACTTT. Amino acids: CASSPLSGTGYSPLHF.

The CDR3 sequence is CASSQSKNEQFF. The CDR3 DNA follows: TGTGCCAGCAGCCAGTCTAAGAATGAGCAGTTCTTC. The chain uses TRBV3-1 (or the pseudogene TRBV3-2) and TRBJ2-1; no firm D call. V was trimmed by 3 bases and J by 7 bases, leaving 7 bases between them. CDR1 is LGHDT, CDR2 YNNKEL, per germline (reference sequence). This CDR3 contains 12 residues.

This rearrangement joins TRBV28 to TRBJ2-7, with TRBD1 identical over 7 bases. CDR1 is MDHEN, CDR2 SYDVKM, per germline. The V segment lost 4 bases and the J segment 4 bases; nucleotides outside the gene matches: 4. The CDR3 length is 13 residues. The CDR3 region has the DNA TGTGCCAGCAGTTCCCGGACAGGTTACGAGCAGTACTTC. Translated: CASSSRTGYEQYF. Combining the CDR3 with reference TRBV28 and TRBJ2-7 gives the whole variable domain DVKVTQSSRYLVKRTGEKVFLECVQDMDHENMFWYRQDPGLGLRLIYFSYDVKMKEKGDIPEGYSVSREKKERFSLILESASTNQTSMYLCASSSRTGYEQYFGPGTRLTVT.

DNA for the CDR3: TGTGCCAGCAGCCAAAGGGGAACCTACAATGAGCAGTTCTTC. Its translation: CASSQRGTYNEQFF. J is TRBJ2-1 and V is TRBV3-1 (or the pseudogene TRBV3-2), with D possibly being TRBD1 (5 bases). CDR1 is LGHDT and CDR2 is YNNKEL in the germline V gene (reference sequence). There are 14 residues in the CDR3. V shed 2 bases and J shed 2 bases, with 7 bases lying between them.

The CDR3 DNA sequence: TGCGCCAGCAGCTCGCCCGGGGTAGACACTGAAGCTTTCTTT. Its translation is CASSSPGVDTEAFF. The genes are TRBV5-1 and TRBJ1-1; no clear D. The CDR3 has 14 amino acids. V was trimmed by 3 bases and J by 3 bases, leaving 12 bases between them. Germline V gene data show CDR1 as SGHRS and CDR2 as YFSETQ.

This chain connects TRBV12-5 to TRBJ2-1; 8 bases map to TRBD2. V lost 1 base to trimming and J lost 7 bases; unmatched junction nucleotides: 0. Germline assignment: CDR1 LGHNT and CDR2 FRNRAP. CDR3 length: 13 residues. The CDR3 loop is CASGLASGNEQFF. The CDR3 nucleotides read TGTGCTAGTGGTTTGGCTAGCGGGAATGAGCAGTTCTTC.

The CDR3 loop is CASTPYGRLAGGRTQETQYF. DNA of the CDR3: TGTGCCAGCACCCCTTATGGGAGACTAGCGGGAGGCCGAACCCAAGAGACCCAGTACTTC. The chain joins TRBV3-1 (or the pseudogene TRBV3-2) to TRBJ2-5; 13 positions agree with TRBD2. Germline V lookup: CDR1 LGHDT, CDR2 YNNKEL (reference sequence). The CDR3 has 20 amino acids. Losses at the gene ends were 7 bases for V and 1 base for J; bases not matched to a gene: 18.

This clone came up a few times. The chain employs TRBV30 and TRBJ2-6; the D gene is possibly TRBD2 (6 bases). The CDR3 is 17 amino acids. Germline CDR1 is GTSNPN and CDR2 is SVGIG (reference sequence). Deletions cut 0 bases from V and 0 bases from J, with 12 bases between. The CDR3 DNA sequence: TGTGCCTGGAGTGTTAGCGGCTCTAGCTCTGGGGCCAACGTCCTGACTTTC. This gives the protein CAWSVSGSSSGANVLTF.

This chain connects TRBV7-2 to TRBJ1-4; tentatively, D is TRBD1 (6 bases). The CDR3 is made up of 16 amino acids. Germline-derived CDR1 and CDR2 are SGHTA and FQGNSA. Between the trimmed V and J ends, which lost 6 bases and 7 bases, there was a span of 21 bases. This CDR3 reads CASRPRRGGTSEKLFF. In nucleotides, the CDR3 is TGTGCCAGCAGGCCTAGGAGGGGGGGGACGAGTGAAAAACTGTTTTTT.

V usage is TRBV28 and J usage is TRBJ1-2; D not resolved. Trimming took 3 bases from V and 6 from J, leaving 11 bases between them. The CDR3 length is 13 residues. Germline assignment: CDR1 MDHEN and CDR2 SYDVKM. CDR3 nucleotide sequence: TGTGCCAGCAGTTTGGAGGGTCGGAATGGCTACACCTTC. Its translation is CASSLEGRNGYTF.

The chain recombines TRBV27 with TRBJ2-3; TRBD1 matches 7 bases. V dropped 4 bases and J dropped 2; count of bases not matched to a gene: 6. In germline, CDR1 is MNHEY, CDR2 SMNVEV (reference sequence). The CDR3 runs 15 residues. The CDR3 DNA sequence: TGTGCCAGCAGTTCGCTCGGGACAGTCACAGATACGCAGTATTTT. Protein product: CASSSLGTVTDTQYF.

The V and J genes are TRBV13 and TRBJ2-3; 8 nucleotides agree with TRBD1. J lost 5 bases, V lost 5 bases, and 6 bases had no gene match. CDR1 and CDR2 (germline): PRHDT, FYEKMQ (reference sequence). The CDR3 runs 14 residues. DNA for the CDR3: TGTGCCAGCAGCAACCCAGGGGGCGAAGATACGCAGTATTTT. Amino acids: CASSNPGGEDTQYF.

The CDR3 sequence: CASSSRDRNTGELFF. CDR3 nucleotides: TGTGCCAGCAGCTCCCGGGACAGAAACACCGGGGAGCTGTTTTTT. The chain links TRBV5-4 to TRBJ2-2, with 7 bases identical to TRBD1. The CDR3 extends over 15 amino acids. V shed 3 bases and J 2 bases; nucleotides not matched to a gene: 4. Germline V gene data show CDR1 as SGHNT and CDR2 as YYREEE (reference sequence). Combining the CDR3 with reference TRBV5-4 and TRBJ2-2 gives the whole variable domain ETGVTQSPTHLIKTRGQQVTLRCSSQSGHNTVSWYQQALGQGPQFIFQYYREEENGRGNFPPRFSGLQFPNYSSELNVNALELDDSALYLCASSSRDRNTGELFFGEGSRLTVL.

The chain uses TRBV4-1 and TRBJ2-7; 10 bases align to TRBD2. Germline CDR1 is MGHRA and CDR2 is YSYEKL. This CDR3 has 14 residues. V lost 3 bases, J lost 2 bases, and 1 base stayed unmatched. The CDR3 nucleotides read TGCGCCAGCAGCCACCTAGCGGGAGCCTACGAGCAGTACTTC. Protein sequence: CASSHLAGAYEQYF.

This chain joins TRBV6-1 and TRBJ1-5; TRBD1 matches 7 bases. With 2 bases clipped from V and 0 bases from J, the junction kept 4 bases outside the gene matches. Germline V gives CDR1 MNHNS, CDR2 SASEGT. The CDR3 covers 16 residues. The CDR3 loop is CASSESQGYSNQPQHF. The CDR3 coding sequence is TGTGCCAGCAGTGAATCACAGGGGTATAGCAATCAGCCCCAGCATTTT.

CDR3 protein: CASGLWLAGLLRRPEQYF. The CDR3, as DNA: TGTGCTAGTGGTTTGTGGCTAGCGGGCCTCCTGAGGAGGCCCGAGCAGTACTTC. The chain combines TRBV12-5 with TRBJ2-7; TRBD2 aligns across 8 bases. The germline V gene has CDR1 LGHNT and CDR2 FRNRAP. This CDR3 region has 18 residues. The ends lost 2 bases at V and 6 bases at J; junction bases unmatched: 18. Looking up the rest from reference TRBV12-5 and TRBJ2-7 gives the full variable domain: DARVTQTPRHKVTEMGQEVTMRCQPILGHNTVFWYRQTMMQGLELLAYFRNRAPLDDSGMPKDRFSAEMPDATLATLKIQPSEPRDSAVYFCASGLWLAGLLRRPEQYFGPGTRLTVT.

The rearrangement joins TRBV11-2 to TRBJ1-6; no clear D. CDR3 length equals 15 residues. V was trimmed by 0 bases and J by 7 bases, leaving 10 bases between them. Germline CDR1 SGHAT, CDR2 FQNNGV. CDR3 residues: CASSLDPGPNSPLHF. DNA of the CDR3: TGTGCCAGCAGCTTAGATCCAGGTCCCAATTCACCCCTCCACTTT.

This chain joins TRBV3-1 (or the pseudogene TRBV3-2) and TRBJ2-3; the match to TRBD2 covers 7 bases. Germline trimming cut 0 bases from V and 3 bases from J; bases unmatched to any gene: 6. Germline CDR1 and CDR2: LGHDT and YNNKEL (reference sequence). The CDR3 sequence is 16 residues long. The CDR3 region is CASSQEGGYGTDTQYF. CDR3 bases: TGTGCCAGCAGCCAAGAGGGGGGGTACGGAACAGATACGCAGTATTTT.

The DNA of the CDR3 is TGTGCCAGTAGTATAACAACAGGGGCGCCCAATCAGCCCCAGCATTTT. Amino acids: CASSITTGAPNQPQHF. The chain combines TRBV19 with TRBJ1-5, with 7 positions matching TRBD1. This CDR3 is built from 16 residues. The germline V gene encodes CDR1 LNHDA and CDR2 SQIVND (reference sequence). With V trimmed by 2 bases and J by 3 bases, 7 bases remained unmatched.